Following are 32 T cell receptor beta chains from one sample sequenced in a study of blood T cell repertoires in COVID-19. Sequencing used immunoSEQ multiplex PCR; TCRdb keeps in-frame clones, though not all of them. Altogether approximately 160,000 clones are present, 84% being singletons, with the ten largest covering roughly an eighth. The sample comprised peripheral blood. Receptors originate from a man younger than 30 with active or convalescent COVID-19.

The chain couples TRBV19 to TRBJ1-1, with D possibly matching TRBD1 (6 bases). This CDR3 contains 14 residues. The germline V gene encodes CDR1 LNHDA and CDR2 SQIVND (reference sequence). V dropped 2 bases and J dropped 9 bases, with 16 bases sitting between them. The CDR3 sequence is CASSIQGQTLKAFF. In DNA, the CDR3 is TGTGCCAGTAGTATACAGGGGCAGACCCTGAAAGCTTTCTTT.

The V call is TRBV30, the J call TRBJ1-6; 7 nucleotides align to TRBD1. The CDR3 spans 19 residues. The germline V gene encodes CDR1 GTSNPN and CDR2 SVGIG (reference sequence). V lost 0 bases to trimming and J lost 6 bases; unmatched junction nucleotides: 17. For the CDR3, the DNA is TGTGCCTGGAGTGTACAAAGGTACAGGGGAAAAGAGAGTAATTCACCCCTCCACTTT. It yields the protein CAWSVQRYRGKESNSPLHF. Together with reference TRBV30 and TRBJ1-6, the CDR3 gives the full variable domain: SQTIHQWPATLVQPVGSPLSLECTVEGTSNPNLYWYRQAAGRGLQLLFYSVGIGQISSEVPQNLSASRPQDRQFILSSKKLLLSDSGFYLCAWSVQRYRGKESNSPLHFGNGTRLTVT.

The chain joins TRBV5-8 to TRBJ2-5, with D maybe TRBD2 (5 bases). Germline assignment: CDR1 SGHTS and CDR2 YDEGEE. V was cut by 0 bases and J by 4 bases, with 10 bases left in between. The CDR3 covers 14 residues. The CDR3 DNA sequence: TGTGCCAGCAGCTTGGCGGGGTACACAGAGACCCAGTACTTC. Its translation: CASSLAGYTETQYF.

The CDR3 protein is CASSFRPGLAGDEQYF. CDR3 coding DNA: TGTGCCAGCAGCTTCCGTCCGGGACTAGCGGGAGACGAGCAGTACTTC. V usage is TRBV7-2 and J usage is TRBJ2-7; 14 bases match TRBD2. CDR1 and CDR2 from the germline V gene are SGHTA and FQGNSA. V was pared by 3 bases and J by 5 bases, with 6 bases of the junction left unmatched. There are 16 residues in the CDR3.

The chain has TRBV7-9 and TRBJ2-7, with a tentative D call TRBD2 (6 bases). Germline CDR1 SEHNR, CDR2 FQNEAQ (reference sequence). This CDR3 has 17 residues. The germline V and J ends were trimmed by 1 base and 2 bases, with 18 bases remaining between them. The CDR3 loop is CASSLGGPAGPTYEQYF. The CDR3 region has the DNA TGTGCCAGCAGCTTAGGGGGTCCGGCGGGGCCCACCTACGAGCAGTACTTC.

The V gene is TRBV14, the J gene TRBJ2-5, with TRBD2 matching 7 bases. Germline CDR1 is SGHDN and CDR2 is FVKESK. Unmatched junction bases numbered 13, after V lost 4 bases and J lost 5 bases. The CDR3 runs 16 residues. CDR3 sequence reads: CASSPGGLAAAETQYF. CDR3 sequence (DNA): TGTGCCAGCAGCCCCGGCGGGCTAGCGGCCGCGGAGACCCAGTACTTC.

This CDR3 is CASSQVGGTEAFF. In DNA, the CDR3 is TGCGCCAGCAGCCAAGTGGGGGGCACTGAAGCTTTCTTT. The chain combines TRBV4-3 with TRBJ1-1; D is perhaps TRBD1 (5 bases). V shed 1 base and J shed 4 bases, with 7 bases lying between them. Germline V lookup: CDR1 LGHNA, CDR2 YSLEER. The CDR3 length is 13 residues.

V usage is TRBV7-2 and J usage is TRBJ2-3, with 9 nucleotides matching TRBD2. Germline values: CDR1 SGHTA, CDR2 FQGNSA. J lost 4 bases, V lost 7 bases, and 18 bases had no gene match. The CDR3 has 18 residues. The chain's CDR3 is CASNSRGGASSGSDTQYF. CDR3 DNA: TGTGCCAGCAACTCACGCGGGGGGGCCTCCAGTGGGTCAGATACGCAGTATTTT.

The genes are TRBV11-2 and TRBJ2-3; possibly TRBD1 for D (5 bases). The CDR3 extends over 15 amino acids. The V end was cut by 1 base, the J end by 2 bases, with 10 bases between. Germline CDR1 and CDR2: SGHAT and FQNNGV. CDR3 bases: TGTGCCAGCAGCTTAGTCCAGGGTCCCACAGATACGCAGTATTTT. Its translation is CASSLVQGPTDTQYF.

The V call is TRBV10-2, the J call TRBJ1-5; the match to TRBD1 covers 11 bases. Per germline, CDR1 WSHSY and CDR2 SAAADI. The CDR3 consists of 14 residues. Trimming removed 8 bases from V and 5 bases from J; junction bases left unmatched: 5. The CDR3 loop reads CASQDRGHHQPQHF. The CDR3 DNA follows: TGCGCCAGCCAGGACAGGGGGCACCATCAGCCCCAGCATTTT.

This clone was picked up one time. Its ends do not fully match the called genes, so a read error is possible. The rearrangement links TRBV2 to TRBJ1-2; a weak D match, TRBD1 (5 bases). This CDR3 contains 12 residues. The germline V gene encodes CDR1 SNHLY and CDR2 FYNNEI. CDR3 residues: CASSDLHVGLSF. The CDR3 DNA sequence: TGTGCCAGCAGTGACCTACATGTGGGACTAAGCTTC.

This clone has only one observation. The CDR3 DNA reads as TGTGCCAGCAGCGCCCATCCGGGGGGCAATCAGCCCCAGCATTTT. This translates into CASSAHPGGNQPQHF. The chain has TRBV3-1 (or the pseudogene TRBV3-2) and TRBJ1-5; weak D call: TRBD1 (5 bases). Germline CDR1 and CDR2: LGHDT and YNNKEL (reference sequence). This CDR3 contains 15 residues. V was cut by 5 bases and J by 2 bases, with 13 bases left in between.

In this sample, this clone turned up once. This chain's CDR3 is CASSFQGGSSYNEQFF. Written as DNA, the CDR3 is TGTGCCAGCAGCTTTCAGGGCGGGAGCTCCTACAATGAGCAGTTCTTC. V usage is TRBV5-6 and J usage is TRBJ2-1; TRBD2 matches at 7 bases. Germline V lookup: CDR1 SGHDT, CDR2 YYEEEE. J lost 0 bases, V lost 2 bases, and 5 bases had no gene match. The CDR3 runs 16 residues. The full variable domain, rest sourced from reference TRBV5-6 and TRBJ2-1, is DAGVTQSPTHLIKTRGQQVTLRCSPKSGHDTVSWYQQALGQGPQFIFQYYEEEERQRGNFPDRFSGHQFPNYSSELNVNALLLGDSALYLCASSFQGGSSYNEQFFGPGTRLTVL.

The rearrangement uses TRBV30 and TRBJ1-2; TRBD1 is a possible D gene (6 bases). This CDR3 has 14 amino acids. Trimming left V 7 bases short and J 0 bases short, with 15 bases between. CDR1 is GTSNPN and CDR2 is SVGIG in the germline V gene (reference sequence). The CDR3 DNA reads as TGTGCCTTCCGGGACACCCAGCCTAACTATGGCTACACCTTC. This codes for CAFRDTQPNYGYTF.

This clone came up a few times. The chain is built from TRBV11-2 and TRBJ1-1; D may be TRBD1 (5 bases). The CDR3 loop spans 15 amino acids. Trimming took off 1 base at V and 0 bases at J, with 9 bases between the two ends. CDR1 SGHAT and CDR2 FQNNGV come from the germline V gene. The CDR3 bases are TGTGCCAGCAGCTTAGCAGGGAACATGAACACTGAAGCTTTCTTT. Encoded protein: CASSLAGNMNTEAFF.

This clone was found a few times. The CDR3: CASRPSAGTSISYEQYF. The CDR3 DNA follows: TGTGCCAGCAGACCGAGTGCCGGGACTAGTATCTCCTACGAGCAGTACTTC. V and J are TRBV28 and TRBJ2-7, with 8 nucleotides matching TRBD2. Trimming removed 6 bases from V and 0 bases from J; junction bases left unmatched: 13. This CDR3 spans 17 amino acids. The germline gives CDR1 MDHEN, CDR2 SYDVKM.

The chain employs TRBV30 and TRBJ1-5; possible D gene TRBD1, 5 bases. The CDR3 has 15 amino acids. V was shortened by 4 bases and J by 1 base, with 14 bases between the two germline ends. Germline V gene sequence: CDR1 GTSNPN, CDR2 SVGIG (reference sequence). The CDR3 loop is CAWTSGGGSNQPQHF. As DNA, the CDR3 is TGTGCCTGGACCTCCGGGGGGGGAAGCAATCAGCCCCAGCATTTT.

This chain links TRBV28 with TRBJ1-6; D remains unclear. Germline lookup yields CDR1 MDHEN and CDR2 SYDVKM. The CDR3 length is 13 residues. Trimming left V 4 bases short and J 7 bases short, with 8 bases between. CDR3 residues: CASSYHSNSPLHF. CDR3 in DNA: TGTGCCAGCAGTTATCATTCCAATTCACCCCTCCACTTT.

This sequence joins TRBV6-5 and TRBJ2-1; D may be TRBD2 (6 bases). The CDR3 consists of 15 residues. The V gene's germline CDR1 is MNHEY and CDR2 SVGAGI. V dropped 4 bases and J dropped 4 bases, with 14 bases sitting between them. The CDR3 reads CASSSMTSGYNEQFF. The CDR3, as DNA: TGTGCCAGCAGTTCTATGACTAGTGGATACAATGAGCAGTTCTTC.

This chain connects TRBV10-3 to TRBJ1-2; TRBD1 matches at 11 bases. Trimming at V came to 4 bases and at J to 9 bases, leaving 7 bases not matched to a gene. Germline V gene lookup returns CDR1 ENHRY and CDR2 SYGVKD. The length of the CDR3 is 14 residues. CDR3: CAISVRTGGSSYTF. CDR3 in DNA: TGTGCCATCAGTGTCAGGACAGGGGGCAGTAGCTACACCTTC.

CDR3 nucleotide sequence: TGCGCCAGCAGCTTCCAGGGGGCAGCTAATGAAAAACTGTTTTTT. Its translation: CASSFQGAANEKLFF. V is TRBV5-1 and J is TRBJ1-4; 8 bases fit TRBD1. Germline V CDR1 and CDR2: SGHRS, YFSETQ. The CDR3 is 15 amino acids. V gave up 2 bases and J gave up 3 bases; unmatched junction bases: 3. Based on the CDR3 plus reference TRBV5-1 and TRBJ1-4, the full variable domain is KAGVTQTPRYLIKTRGQQVTLSCSPISGHRSVSWYQQTPGQGLQFLFEYFSETQRNKGNFPGRFSGRQFSNSRSEMNVSTLELGDSALYLCASSFQGAANEKLFFGSGTQLSVL.

This chain links TRBV5-1 with TRBJ2-7; 8 bases map to TRBD1. Per germline, CDR1 SGHRS and CDR2 YFSETQ. J was trimmed by 1 base and V by 3 bases; bases with no gene match: 3. CDR3 size: 14 residues. CDR3: CASSYRDRSYEQYF. The CDR3 DNA is TGCGCCAGCAGCTACCGGGACAGGTCCTACGAGCAGTACTTC.

On this clone: Other DNA variants within this sample encode the same CDR3. The chain links TRBV12-3 or TRBV12-4 to TRBJ1-3; TRBD1 agrees at 7 bases. V lost 6 bases to trimming and J lost 2 bases; unmatched junction nucleotides: 1. There are 13 residues in the CDR3. CDR3 coding DNA: TGTGCCAGCAGGGGGACAGCTGGAAACACCATATATTTT. This encodes CASRGTAGNTIYF.

The rearrangement uses TRBV6-5 and TRBJ1-5; 8 bases line up with TRBD1. The CDR3 is 15 amino acids. Per germline, CDR1 MNHEY and CDR2 SVGAGI. V gave up 5 bases and J gave up 0 bases; unmatched junction bases: 3. The CDR3 nucleotides read TGTGCCAGCAGTCTAGGACAGGGTAGCAATCAGCCCCAGCATTTT. This sequence encodes CASSLGQGSNQPQHF.

The rearrangement joins TRBV28 to TRBJ1-2; 11 nucleotides agree with TRBD1. The J segment lost 5 bases and the V segment lost 4 bases, leaving 3 bases of the junction unmatched. The CDR3 loop spans 14 amino acids. CDR1 is MDHEN, CDR2 SYDVKM, per germline. In DNA form, the CDR3 reads TGTGCCAGCAGTTCCGGGACAGGGGGTTATGGCTACACCTTC. The encoded protein is CASSSGTGGYGYTF.

This chain uses TRBV11-2 with TRBJ2-1, with 10 bases lining up with TRBD2. CDR3 length: 16 amino acids. CDR1 is SGHAT and CDR2 is FQNNGV in the germline V gene. J was trimmed by 9 bases and V by 5 bases; bases with no gene match: 13. The CDR3 bases are TGTGCCAGCAGCCCGAAAGGCGGGACTAGCGTCGGTGAGCAGTTCTTC. Amino acids: CASSPKGGTSVGEQFF.

The chain carries TRBV7-6 and TRBJ2-3, with 7 bases that match TRBD2. This CDR3 has 16 residues. From germline, CDR1 is SGHVS and CDR2 FNYEAQ. The V gene end was trimmed by 5 bases and the J gene end by 0 bases; junction bases not matched to a gene: 8. CDR3 residues: CASSSGLDGSTDTQYF. The CDR3 DNA sequence: TGTGCCAGCAGCAGCGGACTAGATGGTAGCACAGATACGCAGTATTTT.

A few counts support this clone. The J gene is TRBJ2-7, the V gene TRBV6-1; TRBD2 agrees at 14 bases. The CDR3 contains 16 residues. The germline gives CDR1 MNHNS, CDR2 SASEGT. V lost 4 bases, J lost 3 bases, and 5 bases stayed unmatched. The CDR3 here is CASSGLAGGPGYEQYF. As DNA, the CDR3 is TGTGCCAGCAGTGGACTAGCGGGGGGGCCGGGCTACGAGCAGTACTTC.

Of note for this clone: Different DNA sequences within this sample yield the same CDR3. This chain connects TRBV7-2 to TRBJ1-5, with unresolved D. CDR1 is SGHTA, CDR2 FQGNSA, per germline. V was cut by 1 base and J by 3 bases, with 4 bases left in between. CDR3 length equals 13 residues. This CDR3 reads CASSLVANQPQHF. CDR3 DNA: TGTGCCAGCAGCTTAGTGGCCAATCAGCCCCAGCATTTT. The entire variable domain, with the rest obtained from reference TRBV7-2 and TRBJ1-5, is as follows: GAGVSQSPSNKVTEKGKDVELRCDPISGHTALYWYRQSLGQGLEFLIYFQGNSAPDKSGLPSDRFSAERTGGSVSTLTIQRTQQEDSAVYLCASSLVANQPQHFGDGTRLSIL.

The chain employs TRBV28 and TRBJ2-2; weak D call: TRBD2 (6 bases). Germline assignment: CDR1 MDHEN and CDR2 SYDVKM. The ends were cut back, 6 bases at V and 4 bases at J, with 21 bases in the middle. The CDR3 sequence is 17 residues long. As DNA, the CDR3 is TGTGCCAGCAGGGCTATGAGTTGGGGGGAAAGCACCGGGGAGCTGTTTTTT. Amino acids: CASRAMSWGESTGELFF.

The rearrangement links TRBV28 to TRBJ2-5; TRBD1 matches 7 bases. The length of the CDR3 is 15 residues. The junction had 12 bases not matched to a gene; V was cut back by 6 bases and J by 5 bases. Germline CDR1 reads MDHEN; CDR2 reads SYDVKM. CDR3 bases: TGTGCCAGCAGCACTCAAACAGGGGTGGGGGAGACCCAGTACTTC. Translated: CASSTQTGVGETQYF.

This chain connects TRBV7-2 to TRBJ1-2; D is unclear. V gave up 5 bases and J gave up 2 bases, with 18 bases separating them. CDR1 is SGHTA, CDR2 FQGNSA, per germline. The CDR3 is 16 amino acids. The CDR3 sequence is CASSPLLEGLNYGYTF. Here the CDR3 DNA reads TGTGCCAGCAGCCCACTACTAGAGGGATTAAACTATGGCTACACCTTC.